The source of this T cell receptor (beta chain) is a study of response to subunit inactivated influenza vaccine. Whole-study results and caveats: Only a handful of new T cells, the authors suggested, are recruited with each seasonal influenza vaccination.

Concerning this clonotype itself: Its cognate antigen is unknown.

TCRdb analysed the RT-PCR reads with MiXCR anew, one entry per CDR3 protein. The sample includes 500,000 or so distinct CDR3 sequences, roughly 9.8% of them seen just once. Germline V gene data show CDR1 as SGHVS and CDR2 as FQNEAQ. The CDR3 length is 16 residues. V lost 3 bases to trimming and J lost 2 bases; unmatched junction nucleotides: 8. The chain uses TRBV7-8 and TRBJ2-3; 7 bases are a match to TRBD2. The receptor was derived from a man aged 45 to 65 who received an inactivated influenza vaccine. Here the sequenced sample was PBMCs from blood, taken roughly 6 weeks after vaccination. The CDR3 reads CASSFPEGGVTDTQYF. The CDR3 bases are TGTGCCAGCAGCTTCCCGGAGGGAGGGGTCACAGATACGCAGTATTTT. The variable domain in full, completed from reference TRBV7-8 and TRBJ2-3, reads GAGVSQSPRYKVAKRGQDVALRCDPISGHVSLFWYQQALGQGPEFLTYFQNEAQLDKSGLPSDRFFAERPEGSVSTLKIQRTQQEDSAVYLCASSFPEGGVTDTQYFGPGTRLTVL.